This T cell receptor (beta chain) was recorded in a study of patients and donors after allogeneic stem cell transplantation. This clonotype was seen just once. TCRdb called the RT-PCR reads again in MiXCR, with one record for every CDR3 protein. This table holds around 160,000 distinct CDR3 sequences, approximately 31% found once. This sequence was found in a human donor who was either an allogeneic HSCT recipient or a stem cell or donor lymphocyte infusion donor (not recorded which). It is not recorded whose cells these are; they may come from a transplant donor. Sequenced: blood, either unsorted or a sorted T cell fraction (not recorded which).

CDR3 amino acids: CASSPTIYEQYF. In nucleotides, the CDR3 is TGTGCCAGCTCACCAACCATATACGAGCAGTACTTC. V gene TRBV18 combines with J gene TRBJ2-7; no definite D call. CDR3 length equals 12 residues. Trimming shortened V by 2 bases and J by 4 bases, and 6 bases separated the two germline ends. Germline V gene sequence: CDR1 KGHSH, CDR2 LQKENI. The complete variable domain, with remaining parts taken from reference TRBV18 and TRBJ2-7, reads NAGVMQNPRHLVRRRGQEARLRCSPMKGHSHVYWYRQLPEEGLKFMVYLQKENIIDESGMPKERFSAEFPKEGPSILRIQQVVRGDSAAYFCASSPTIYEQYFGPGTRLTVT.